These 4 T cell receptor beta chains were sequenced from one sample in a study of PD-L1 blockade in urothelial cancer (dated by TCRdb to between 2016 and 2019). Library method: the immunoSEQ multiplex PCR assay. TCRdb obtained this table from immuneACCESS and retained in-frame rearrangements with V and J assigned. These tables miss some clones; where compared with another copy, unresolved V genes account for less than half of the shortfall, and the remainder is unexplained. The sample contains 90,000 or so clones, 90% of them found a single time. The ten biggest clones cover about 1.7% of the sample. The time point label, as the study defines it: pretreatment peripheral blood. The sequencing used PBMCs, collected around atezolizumab (anti-PD-L1) treatment. All receptors derive from a man aged 60 to 69 with urothelial cancer.

V and J are TRBV2 and TRBJ1-4; TRBD1 might be the D (6 bases). V gave up 6 bases and J gave up 7 bases, with 9 bases separating them. This CDR3 is built from 12 residues. Per the germline V gene, CDR1 is SNHLY and CDR2 is FYNNEI. CDR3 in DNA: TGTGCCAGCAGGACAGGCTTTGAAAAACTGTTTTTT. Translating it yields CASRTGFEKLFF.

The CDR3 loop reads CAISDGRDEKLFF. The CDR3 DNA sequence: TGTGCCATCAGTGACGGGCGGGATGAAAAACTGTTTTTT. The V call is TRBV10-3, the J call TRBJ1-4; D is unresolved. The CDR3 contains 13 residues. Germline V gives CDR1 ENHRY, CDR2 SYGVKD. The ends were cut back, 3 bases at V and 6 bases at J, with 8 bases in the middle.

The CDR3 spells CATSREGPYEQYF. As DNA, the CDR3 is TGTGCCACCAGCAGAGAGGGGCCCTACGAGCAGTACTTC. V and J are TRBV15 and TRBJ2-7; tentatively, D is TRBD1 (5 bases). Germline CDR1 and CDR2: LNHNV and YYDKDF (reference sequence). The CDR3 consists of 13 residues. V lost 0 bases to trimming and J lost 2 bases, with 5 bases between them.

The rearrangement joins TRBV10-2 to TRBJ2-1; 9 bases are a match to TRBD2. The CDR3 covers 16 residues. V was clipped by 3 bases and J by 8 bases; unmatched bases: 11. CDR1 is WSHSY and CDR2 is SAAADI in the germline V gene. Here the CDR3 reads CASSDSSGKVNDEQFF. DNA of the CDR3: TGCGCCAGCAGTGATTCTAGCGGGAAAGTTAACGATGAGCAGTTCTTC.